The source of this T cell receptor beta chain is a study of cytomegalovirus exposure and HLA in healthy donors. PCR involved 60 Vbeta and 13 Jbeta primers. The assay was immunoSEQ multiplex PCR, and TCRdb's table has in-frame clones only and misses some. The listing contains under 200,000 clones. V gave up 1 base and J gave up 2 bases, with 9 bases separating them. CDR1 is SGHTA, CDR2 FQGNSA, per germline. The CDR3 has 15 amino acids. This sequence joins TRBV7-2 and TRBJ1-3; D is perhaps TRBD1 (5 bases). Sequencing was done on a sample of PBMCs. This TCR derives from a woman aged 18-30 years in good health and CMV-seropositive. CDR3 nucleotide sequence: TGTGCCAGCAGCTTAGGATCGGGGGCTGGAAACACCATATATTTT. This translates into CASSLGSGAGNTIYF.